This TCR beta chain is from a study of T cells in Graves' hyperthyroidism and ophthalmopathy. Authors of the study amplified TCR beta CDR3 regions from RNA transcripts. TCR CDR3 underwent first-round RT-PCR with the HTBI primer set. TCRdb analysed the multiplex PCR reads with MiXCR anew, one entry per CDR3 protein. The table records around 480,000 distinct CDR3 sequences, around 15% of them present only once. V lost 2 bases and J lost 3; bases outside the gene matches: 15. The CDR3 covers 18 residues. The germline V gene has CDR1 DFQATT and CDR2 SNEGSKA (reference sequence). This chain connects TRBV20-1 to TRBJ2-3; 9 nucleotides match TRBD2. The material sequenced was blood. This clonotype originated in a woman aged 18-29 years with Graves' hyperthyroidism. The CDR3 here is CSARPIAGEREPTDTQYF. The DNA of the CDR3 is TGCAGTGCTAGACCTATAGCGGGAGAGCGGGAGCCGACAGATACGCAGTATTTT.